This T cell receptor beta chain came from a study of T cell changes during pregnancy in multiple sclerosis. Sequencing was performed with immunoSEQ multiplex PCR; in TCRdb, only in-frame clones are kept and a portion is missing. The repertoire holds more than 40,000 clones, with 85% to 95% as singletons. This clone was seen once. CDR1 and CDR2 from the germline V gene are DFQATT and SNEGSKA (reference sequence). V lost 3 bases to trimming and J lost 12 bases, with 15 bases between them. The CDR3 covers 11 residues. The input for sequencing was CD8+ T cells from peripheral blood mononuclear cells, taken in the third trimester of pregnancy. V gene TRBV20-1 combines with J gene TRBJ2-7; weak D call: TRBD1 (5 bases). This clonotype was obtained from a female donor with multiple sclerosis, enrolled in a pregnancy study. This CDR3 is CSARVEQARYF. CDR3 DNA: TGCAGTGCTAGGGTGGAACAGGCCAGGTACTTC.